This is a list of T cell receptor beta chains from one sample in a study of cytomegalovirus exposure and HLA in healthy donors. TCRdb's copy holds only in-frame clones and misses some; the assay was immunoSEQ multiplex PCR. The sample carries some 170,000 clones, around 75% recorded once. Sequenced input: PBMCs. The origin of the receptors is a male donor in good health and CMV-seronegative. Both conserved end residues are part of each CDR3. Fields, in order: J gene, D gene, V gene, clone size, CDR3 protein, CDR3 DNA. D genes are given only for firm matches. The size of a clone is reported for some rows only, either as once, few or many, or as a class for expanded clones.

J gene: TRBJ2-7
D gene: NA
V gene: TRBV28
clone size: NA
CDR3 protein: CASSLSSSYEQYF
CDR3 DNA: TGTGCCAGCAGTTTATCGAGCTCCTACGAGCAGTACTTC

J gene: TRBJ2-2
D gene: NA
V gene: TRBV4-1
clone size: NA
CDR3 protein: CASSHNSRTGELFF
CDR3 DNA: TGCGCCAGCAGCCACAACTCCCGGACCGGGGAGCTGTTTTTT

J gene: TRBJ1-5
D gene: NA
V gene: TRBV12-5
clone size: once
CDR3 protein: CASGLGWGDQPQHF
CDR3 DNA: TGTGCTAGTGGTTTGGGGTGGGGGGATCAGCCCCAGCATTTT

J gene: TRBJ2-5
D gene: TRBD1
V gene: TRBV6-5
clone size: NA
CDR3 protein: CASRDLGTGDETQYF
CDR3 DNA: TGTGCCAGCAGAGATCTCGGGACAGGGGACGAGACCCAGTACTTC

J gene: TRBJ1-1
D gene: NA
V gene: TRBV27
clone size: NA
CDR3 protein: CASSLRVGVVTEAFF
CDR3 DNA: TGTGCCAGCAGTTTAAGAGTAGGGGTGGTGACTGAAGCTTTCTTT

J gene: TRBJ1-1
D gene: NA
V gene: TRBV12-5
clone size: NA
CDR3 protein: CASGFGGGSEAFF
CDR3 DNA: TGTGCTAGTGGTTTCGGCGGGGGCTCTGAAGCTTTCTTT

J gene: TRBJ2-1
D gene: TRBD1
V gene: TRBV7-6
clone size: NA
CDR3 protein: CASSLTGISYNEQFF
CDR3 DNA: TGTGCCAGCAGCTTGACAGGGATCTCCTACAATGAGCAGTTCTTC

J gene: TRBJ1-3
D gene: TRBD1
V gene: TRBV9
clone size: NA
CDR3 protein: CASSGETGGVTGNTIYF
CDR3 DNA: TGTGCCAGCAGCGGCGAAACAGGGGGAGTTACTGGAAACACCATATATTTT

J gene: TRBJ2-7
D gene: TRBD2
V gene: TRBV28
clone size: NA
CDR3 protein: CASLRLAGGKYEQYF
CDR3 DNA: TGTGCCAGTTTAAGGCTAGCGGGAGGGAAGTACGAGCAGTACTTC

J gene: TRBJ2-7
D gene: TRBD2
V gene: TRBV10-2
clone size: NA
CDR3 protein: CASSGASGSYEQYF
CDR3 DNA: TGCGCCAGCAGTGGGGCTAGCGGTTCCTACGAGCAGTACTTC

J gene: TRBJ2-5
D gene: TRBD1
V gene: TRBV6-1
clone size: few
CDR3 protein: CASSPGTGAKTQYF
CDR3 DNA: TGTGCCAGCAGTCCTGGGACAGGGGCAAAGACCCAGTACTTC

J gene: TRBJ1-2
D gene: TRBD1
V gene: TRBV19
clone size: few
CDR3 protein: CASSDDRGLSSGYTF
CDR3 DNA: TGTGCCAGTAGCGATGACAGGGGTTTGTCTAGTGGCTACACCTTC

J gene: TRBJ1-2
D gene: TRBD1
V gene: TRBV19
clone size: NA
CDR3 protein: CASSIGRGGGYGYTF
CDR3 DNA: TGTGCCAGTAGTATCGGTCGAGGGGGCGGCTATGGCTACACCTTC

J gene: TRBJ2-7
D gene: TRBD1
V gene: TRBV6-8
clone size: few
CDR3 protein: CASSERDRKYEQYF
CDR3 DNA: TGTGCCAGCAGTGAACGGGACAGAAAATACGAGCAGTACTTC

J gene: TRBJ1-1
D gene: TRBD1
V gene: TRBV7-9
clone size: NA
CDR3 protein: CASRVQGAEAFF
CDR3 DNA: TGTGCCAGCAGAGTCCAGGGGGCTGAAGCTTTCTTT